This is a list of T cell receptor beta chains from one sample in a study of T cell repertoires in cytomegalovirus infection. Each CDR3 protein is one row after TCRdb ran MiXCR on the reads. This table holds roughly 180,000 distinct CDR3 sequences, approximately 30% found once. Sequencing was done on a sample of PBMCs. The source of these receptors is a human donor in good health (CMV status not recorded). Some clones in this sample may be carry-over from other donors' samples. Both conserved end residues are part of each CDR3. The D gene is left open where the match is weak. A clone size is listed for some rows: how often the clone was seen (once, few, many), or a class if it is expanded.

D gene	clone size	V gene	J gene	CDR3 protein	CDR3 DNA
TRBD2	.	TRBV6-2/TRBV6-3	TRBJ2-3	CASARAGGGTQYF	TGTGCCAGCGCCCGGGCGGGGGGCGGTACGCAGTATTTT
.	.	TRBV20-1	TRBJ1-2	CSAREVRGGYGYTF	TGCAGTGCTAGAGAGGTGCGGGGGGGCTATGGCTACACCTTC
.	few	TRBV7-8	TRBJ1-4	CASSLAGRAPSNEKLFF	TGTGCCAGCAGCTTAGCGGGGCGGGCACCGTCGAATGAAAAACTGTTTTTT
TRBD1	few	TRBV6-1	TRBJ2-3	CASSENRQGSTDTQYF	TGTGCCAGCAGTGAAAACAGACAGGGTAGCACAGATACGCAGTATTTT
.	many	TRBV7-3	TRBJ1-1	CASSLLGKAEAFF	TGTGCCAGCAGCTTATTGGGGAAGGCTGAAGCTTTCTTT
.	few	TRBV20-1	TRBJ1-1	CSARDRADTEAFF	TGCAGTGCTAGAGATCGCGCCGACACTGAAGCTTTCTTT
TRBD1	.	TRBV28	TRBJ1-1	CANAQGLNTEAFF	TGTGCCAACGCACAGGGGTTAAACACTGAAGCTTTCTTT
TRBD1	.	TRBV19	TRBJ1-1	CASSYQGDAFF	TGTGCCAGTAGTTATCAGGGGGACGCTTTCTTT
.	many	TRBV7-2	TRBJ2-2	CASSSPLSTGELFF	TGTGCCAGCAGCTCGCCCTTATCAACCGGGGAGCTGTTTTTT
TRBD2	many	TRBV7-6	TRBJ2-1	CASSLVAGEPHEQFF	TGTGCCAGCAGCTTAGTAGCGGGGGAGCCCCATGAGCAGTTCTTC
.	many	TRBV7-2	TRBJ1-2	CASSFLAADYGYTF	TGTGCCAGCAGCTTTCTGGCTGCGGACTATGGCTACACCTTC
.	.	TRBV27	TRBJ2-3	CASSLSGIDTQYF	TGTGCCAGCAGTTTGTCGGGGATCGATACGCAGTATTTT
.	.	TRBV18	TRBJ1-1	CASSPSGSGSEAFF	TGTGCCAGCTCACCAAGCGGATCGGGGTCTGAAGCTTTCTTT
.	.	TRBV5-6	TRBJ2-2	CASSFTVTGELFF	TGTGCCAGCAGCTTCACAGTCACCGGGGAGCTGTTTTTT
TRBD2	.	TRBV28	TRBJ2-3	CASSPEDSGGGRYSTDTQYF	TGTGCCAGCAGTCCCGAAGATAGCGGGGGGGGACGCTACAGCACAGATACGCAGTATTTT
.	.	TRBV7-6	TRBJ1-1	CASSPSLYTEAFF	TGTGCCAGCAGCCCATCCCTTTACACTGAAGCTTTCTTT
TRBD2	.	TRBV29-1	TRBJ2-5	CSVLLAVQETQYF	TGCAGCGTTTTACTAGCGGTTCAAGAGACCCAGTACTTC
TRBD1	once	TRBV7-6	TRBJ2-7	CDSSPRTGGLSEQYF	TGTGACAGCAGCCCTCGGACAGGGGGCTTATCCGAGCAGTACTTC
.	.	TRBV23-1	TRBJ2-2	CASSPKAWNTGELFF	TGCGCCAGCAGTCCGAAAGCATGGAACACCGGGGAGCTGTTTTTT
.	many	TRBV12-3/TRBV12-4	TRBJ1-1	CASSPGPGGDTEAFF	TGTGCCAGCAGTCCCGGCCCGGGAGGCGACACTGAAGCTTTCTTT
TRBD2	.	TRBV5-8	TRBJ2-1	CASSVLAGGSYNEQFF	TGTGCCAGCAGCGTACTAGCGGGGGGTTCCTACAATGAGCAGTTCTTC
.	.	TRBV29-1	TRBJ1-6	CSVGFRRDSPLHF	TGCAGCGTTGGTTTTAGACGGGATTCACCCCTCCACTTT
.	few	TRBV19	TRBJ2-1	CASSPSAGSDEQFF	TGTGCCAGTAGTCCCTCCGCAGGGAGCGATGAGCAGTTCTTC
TRBD2	few	TRBV20-1	TRBJ2-4	CSASKRGGGKNIQYF	TGCAGTGCTAGTAAGCGGGGTGGTGGCAAAAACATTCAGTACTTC
TRBD1	many	TRBV7-2	TRBJ2-7	CASRSPGTGSYEQYF	TGTGCCAGCAGGTCTCCCGGGACAGGGTCCTACGAGCAGTACTTC
.	.	TRBV27	TRBJ2-7	CASSLSFRGYEQYF	TGTGCCAGCAGTTTATCGTTCAGGGGCTACGAGCAGTACTTC
.	.	TRBV2	TRBJ2-5	CASSEYDRGETQYF	TGTGCCAGCAGTGAATACGACCGGGGGGAGACCCAGTACTTC
TRBD1	.	TRBV18	TRBJ2-7	CASSFGTDYEQYF	TGTGCCAGCTCATTCGGGACAGACTACGAGCAGTACTTC
.	.	TRBV5-4	TRBJ1-6	CASSSGTSYNSPLHF	TGTGCCAGCAGCTCCGGGACCTCCTATAATTCACCCCTCCACTTT
.	.	TRBV27	TRBJ1-4	CASSSGEKLFF	TGTGCCAGCAGTTCCGGAGAAAAACTGTTTTTT
.	.	TRBV12-3/TRBV12-4	TRBJ2-1	CASSLDGTDLNEQFF	TGTGCCAGCAGTTTGGACGGGACGGACCTCAATGAGCAGTTCTTC
.	few	TRBV5-4	TRBJ1-1	CASSPRGMNTEAFF	TGTGCCAGCAGCCCACGCGGGATGAACACTGAAGCTTTCTTT
.	.	TRBV5-6	TRBJ1-1	CASSFLRLDTEAFF	TGTGCCAGCAGCTTCTTGCGGTTAGACACTGAAGCTTTCTTT
TRBD1	.	TRBV7-6	TRBJ2-7	CASSLGQGGAEQYF	TGTGCCAGCAGCTTAGGACAGGGGGGTGCCGAGCAGTACTTC
.	.	TRBV5-1	TRBJ2-4	CASSTWGNIQYF	TGCGCCAGCAGTACTTGGGGAAACATTCAGTACTTC
TRBD1	few	TRBV7-2	TRBJ1-1	CASSYRTGGSSEAFF	TGTGCCAGCAGCTATCGGACAGGGGGCAGTTCTGAAGCTTTCTTT
TRBD1	few	TRBV19	TRBJ2-4	CASSIPGQGNIQYF	TGTGCCAGTAGTATTCCGGGACAGGGCAACATTCAGTACTTC
.	few	TRBV7-6	TRBJ1-1	CASRPSPDSQKAFF	TGTGCCAGCAGACCATCCCCGGACAGTCAAAAAGCTTTCTTT
.	.	TRBV11-2	TRBJ2-4	CASSLEGRGAKNIQYF	TGTGCCAGCAGCTTAGAGGGCAGGGGAGCCAAAAACATTCAGTACTTC
TRBD1	.	TRBV27	TRBJ1-1	CASSFRTGDTEAFF	TGTGCCAGCAGTTTCCGGACAGGGGACACTGAAGCTTTCTTT
.	.	TRBV20-1	TRBJ1-1	CSAKASMNTEAFF	TGCAGTGCTAAAGCGTCCATGAACACTGAAGCTTTCTTT
.	.	TRBV12-3/TRBV12-4	TRBJ2-1	CASSHRGRVGYNEQFF	TGTGCCAGCAGCCACCGAGGGCGGGTGGGTTACAATGAGCAGTTCTTC
TRBD1	.	TRBV6-5	TRBJ1-2	CASSNIDRDRRYGYTF	TGTGCCAGCAGTAACATCGACAGGGATCGGCGCTATGGCTACACCTTC
.	.	TRBV6-2/TRBV6-3	TRBJ2-7	CASSPTEVYEQYF	TGTGCCAGCAGTCCGACAGAGGTCTACGAGCAGTACTTC
.	few	TRBV7-2	TRBJ2-7	CASSFEALGYEQYF	TGTGCCAGCAGCTTTGAGGCCCTGGGATACGAGCAGTACTTC
.	many	TRBV7-2	TRBJ1-6	CASSRARGGTSPLHF	TGTGCCAGCAGCCGTGCTAGGGGGGGTACTTCACCCCTCCACTTT
.	.	TRBV28	TRBJ1-2	CASSPTVENYGYTF	TGTGCCAGCAGTCCGACAGTTGAGAACTATGGCTACACCTTC
.	.	TRBV7-8	TRBJ2-1	CASSASRSRNEQFF	TGTGCCAGCAGCGCGAGTCGAAGCCGGAATGAGCAGTTCTTC
TRBD2	.	TRBV11-2	TRBJ2-3	CASSLNSGGWDTQYF	TGTGCCAGCAGCTTAAATTCGGGGGGGTGGGATACGCAGTATTTT